This is a list of T cell receptor beta chains from one sample in a study of blood T cell repertoires in COVID-19. TCRdb's table, derived via immunoSEQ multiplex PCR, lists solely in-frame clones and lacks some. The profile covers about 90,000 clones, with roughly three quarters appearing a single time and about 10% taken by the ten largest. The sequencing input was peripheral blood. These receptors all come from a woman older than 75 with acute or convalescent COVID-19. The CDR3 runs from the conserved cysteine through the conserved F or W. The D gene is left open where the match is weak. Expanded clones are given a class, and other clones once, few, many or no size at all.

D gene	V gene	J gene	clone size	CDR3 DNA	CDR3 protein
TRBD1	TRBV5-8	TRBJ1-2	few	TGTGCCAGCAGAACTACAGGGGGAAGCTATGGCTACACCTTC	CASRTTGGSYGYTF
.	TRBV5-5	TRBJ1-5	once	TGTGCCAGCAGCCTATTAGGAGATAGCAATCAGCCCCAGCATTTT	CASSLLGDSNQPQHF
.	TRBV4-1	TRBJ1-2	.	TGCGCCAGCAGCCAAGGCTCCGGGTTGGGCTATGGCTACACCTTC	CASSQGSGLGYGYTF
.	TRBV30	TRBJ1-6	once	TGTGCCTGGACCATAGGAAGGGGTTATTCACCCCTCCACTTT	CAWTIGRGYSPLHF
.	TRBV5-1	TRBJ1-4	.	TGCGCCAGCAGCCCACGAGTGGGAGGGGAAAAACTGTTTTTT	CASSPRVGGEKLFF
TRBD1	TRBV18	TRBJ2-7	.	TGTGCCAGCTCACCGGACAGGAGCTCCTACGAGCAGTACTTC	CASSPDRSSYEQYF
.	TRBV29-1	TRBJ2-7	.	TGCAGCGTATCGAAGTTGGGACAATCCTACGAGCAGTACTTC	CSVSKLGQSYEQYF
TRBD1	TRBV7-8	TRBJ1-5	.	TGTGCCAGCAGCTTAGTGGGGGACAGTACTCAGCCCCAGCATTTT	CASSLVGDSTQPQHF
.	TRBV5-1	TRBJ1-3	.	TGCGCCAGCAGCTTTGAAGGGGGAGACGGAAACACCATATATTTT	CASSFEGGDGNTIYF
TRBD1	TRBV19	TRBJ1-6	.	TGTGCCACCTCCGGACAGGGTTTATCACCCCTCCACTTT	CATSGQGLSPLHF
.	TRBV10-3	TRBJ2-5	.	TGTGCCATCAGTGAAGGCTGGGGGGTGGCAGAGACCCAGTACTTC	CAISEGWGVAETQYF
.	TRBV6-6	TRBJ1-2	.	TGTGCCAGCAGTGGTGGACAGCACGGCTACACCTTC	CASSGGQHGYTF
.	TRBV29-1	TRBJ2-1	.	TGCAGCGTTGACCGTGCGGGCCACGGTACTCCCGGGAATGAGCAGTTCTTC	CSVDRAGHGTPGNEQFF
.	TRBV4-2	TRBJ1-5	.	TGTGCCAGCAGCCAAGATGGGGGGGAAAATCAGCCCCAGCATTTT	CASSQDGGENQPQHF
.	TRBV28	TRBJ1-5	.	TGTGCCAGCAGAGACGGGAGCAATCAGCCCCAGCATTTT	CASRDGSNQPQHF
.	TRBV19	TRBJ2-3	.	TGTGCCAGTGGGCGGGGAGAGGGCACAGATACGCAGTATTTT	CASGRGEGTDTQYF
TRBD1	TRBV19	TRBJ1-2	.	TGTGCCAGTAGTAACCCCCGCCGGGACAGGTCGTCCTATGGCTACACCTTC	CASSNPRRDRSSYGYTF
.	TRBV12-3/TRBV12-4	TRBJ1-1	.	TGTGCCAGCAGTTTGAGCGGGGAGGCTGAAGCTTTCTTT	CASSLSGEAEAFF
TRBD1	TRBV5-4	TRBJ2-5	.	TGTGCCAGCGGAATACAGGGGAAAGAGACCCAGTACTTC	CASGIQGKETQYF
.	TRBV18	TRBJ2-5	.	TGTGCCAGCTCCGCACCGCAGGGGCTCCCCCAAGAGACCCAGTACTTC	CASSAPQGLPQETQYF
TRBD1	TRBV19	TRBJ1-2	.	TGTGCCAGTAGTACGCACCGGGACAGGGGTTCCTATGGCTACACCTTC	CASSTHRDRGSYGYTF
.	TRBV20-1	TRBJ1-2	.	TGCAGTGCTAGTAGAAGGGGAAGGGGCTACACCTTC	CSASRRGRGYTF
.	TRBV2	TRBJ2-7	.	TGTGCCAGCGGTGGGCAGGTTCCCTACGAGCAGTACTTC	CASGGQVPYEQYF
.	TRBV7-2	TRBJ1-1	.	TGTGCCAGCAGGTCGGGTCTGAACACTGAAGCTTTCTTT	CASRSGLNTEAFF
.	TRBV7-9	TRBJ1-2	.	TGTGCCAGCAGCTTAGTACTCCCAGGGAACGGCTACACCTTC	CASSLVLPGNGYTF
TRBD1	TRBV24-1	TRBJ2-1	.	TGTGCCACCAGTGACCCCGGGACAGGGGACAGTGAGCAGTTCTTC	CATSDPGTGDSEQFF
TRBD1	TRBV30	TRBJ2-7	.	TGTGCCTGTACCCTCCGGGACAGGGTTACTTACGAGCAGTACTTC	CACTLRDRVTYEQYF
.	TRBV18	TRBJ1-1	.	TGTGCCAGCTCACCGGCCAACATGAACACTGAAGCTTTCTTT	CASSPANMNTEAFF
TRBD2	TRBV6-6	TRBJ2-3	.	TGTGCCAGCAGTCGAGACGGGACTAGCGGGAGTATCTTGTATACGCAGTATTTT	CASSRDGTSGSILYTQYF
TRBD2	TRBV7-2	TRBJ2-3	.	TGTGCCAGCAGCTCAGCCTCTAGCGGGATGTTAGCAGATACGCAGTATTTT	CASSSASSGMLADTQYF
TRBD1	TRBV11-2	TRBJ1-1	.	TGTGCCAGCAGCCCTCGGGACAGTGAAGCTTTCTTT	CASSPRDSEAFF
.	TRBV6-1	TRBJ2-1	.	TGTGCCAGCAGTGAGTCAGGGAAGGATACTGAGCAGTTCTTC	CASSESGKDTEQFF
.	TRBV11-2	TRBJ2-1	few	TGTGCCAGCAGCTTCGACAGAGCTGACTACAATGAGCAGTTCTTC	CASSFDRADYNEQFF
.	TRBV18	TRBJ1-5	.	TGTGCCAGCTCACGAGGGGAGGGCAATCAGCCCCAGCATTTT	CASSRGEGNQPQHF
.	TRBV30	TRBJ1-3	.	TGTGCCTGGATCGCTCCCGGGGGGAAGGGAAACACCATATATTTT	CAWIAPGGKGNTIYF
TRBD2	TRBV27	TRBJ2-2	.	TGTGCCAGCAGTTACGGACTAGCGGGACTCGCGAACACCGGGGAGCTGTTTTTT	CASSYGLAGLANTGELFF
.	TRBV28	TRBJ1-3	.	TGTGCCAGCAGTCTATCTATTATTCAGGGCACCATATATTTT	CASSLSIIQGTIYF
TRBD1	TRBV7-9	TRBJ2-5	.	TGTGCCAGCAGCTTGAACAGGGGGGCTGCTGAGACCCAGTACTTC	CASSLNRGAAETQYF
TRBD1	TRBV6-2/TRBV6-3	TRBJ1-1	few	TGTGCCAGCAGTTACGGACAGGCGAATAGGGGGAACACTGAAGCTTTCTTT	CASSYGQANRGNTEAFF
.	TRBV5-4	TRBJ2-7	.	TGTGCCAGCAGCTTGGTTTACGGCTACGAGCAGTACTTC	CASSLVYGYEQYF
.	TRBV19	TRBJ1-5	many	TGTGCCAGTAGTGCCACAGGGAGCAATCAGCCCCAGCATTTT	CASSATGSNQPQHF
.	TRBV6-2/TRBV6-3	TRBJ2-7	once	TGTGCCAGCAGTATACAGGGCTACGAGCAGTACTTC	CASSIQGYEQYF
.	TRBV24-1	TRBJ1-5	few	TGTGCCACCAGTCAGGGTTCCTATCAGCCCCAGCATTTT	CATSQGSYQPQHF
TRBD1	TRBV5-1	TRBJ1-1	once	TGCGCCAGCAGCTTGAGGCCAGGGGGTTCGAACACTGAAGCTTTCTTT	CASSLRPGGSNTEAFF
.	TRBV19	TRBJ2-7	.	TGTGCCAGTAGTAGCGGGACCAATTACAACCGGGAGCAATACTTC	CASSSGTNYNREQYF
.	TRBV6-5	TRBJ2-1	.	TGTGCCAGCAGATTGAGGGGGGGGAATGAGCAGTTCTTC	CASRLRGGNEQFF
.	TRBV7-9	TRBJ2-3	few	TGTGCCAGCAGCCAGACCCGGGTGGCGGATACGCAGTATTTT	CASSQTRVADTQYF
.	TRBV6-6	TRBJ1-5	once	TGTGCCAGCAGTCATGGGGGGGAGCGTCAGCCCCAGCATTTT	CASSHGGERQPQHF
.	TRBV19	TRBJ1-2	once	TGTGCCAGTAGTATAGACCCCGGCGGTTTTACGGATGGCTACACCTTC	CASSIDPGGFTDGYTF
.	TRBV2	TRBJ1-5	.	TGTGCCAGCAGTGAAAACTGGAGCAATCAGCCCCAGCATTTT	CASSENWSNQPQHF
TRBD1	TRBV30	TRBJ2-7	.	TGTGCCTGGAGTGGTACAGGGGGCGAGCAGTACTTC	CAWSGTGGEQYF
.	TRBV15	TRBJ1-4	.	TGTGCCACCAGCAGAGACACAGGGAACGGGGAAAAACTGTTTTTT	CATSRDTGNGEKLFF
.	TRBV4-1	TRBJ1-5	.	TGCGCCAGCAGCCAAGTTCCGTATAGCAATCAGCCCCAGCATTTT	CASSQVPYSNQPQHF
TRBD1	TRBV6-5	TRBJ1-2	.	TGTGCCAGCAGAAACGGGGACAGCTCCTCGACCTTC	CASRNGDSSSTF